A single T cell receptor (beta chain) is shown here with its context. The antigen is not known. The record originates from a study of T-cell memory formation after mild COVID-19. Study as a whole: Each donor largely had its own TCR clusters. Study-level findings and limits: What remained unconfirmed was the SARS-CoV-2 specificity of second-wave clones peaking on day 37. While clones contracting from day 15 to 85 were balanced between CD4 and CD8, later expanders leaned CD4+. Cross-reactive memory apparently joined, as some responding clones appeared in pre-infection memory.

TCRdb reprocessed the 5' RACE reads with MiXCR, giving one entry per CDR3 protein. This sample carries approximately 300,000 distinct CDR3 sequences, 19% of them seen once, and the ten largest clones take under 25%. Trimming left V 4 bases short and J 2 bases short, with 8 bases between. This CDR3 spans 14 amino acids. CDR1 MGHRA and CDR2 YSYEKL come from the germline V gene. This chain connects TRBV4-1 to TRBJ1-4; D uncertain. The source material was PBMCs or a T cell subset sorted from them (not recorded which). This sequence was found in a man aged 18 to 29 who had mild COVID-19 (a few samples of this study predate the infection). Cell type and time point are not known. The CDR3 DNA follows: TGCGCCAGCAGCCCAGACCGGACTAATGAAAAACTGTTTTTT. Protein product: CASSPDRTNEKLFF.